These 16 T cell receptor beta chains share one sample of origin, sequenced in a study of blood T cell repertoires in COVID-19. Sequencing was performed with immunoSEQ multiplex PCR; in TCRdb, only in-frame clones are kept and a portion is missing. The sample includes 50,000 to 60,000 clones, roughly 80% of them seen just once. The sample was peripheral blood. The source of these receptors is an elderly man with COVID-19, enrolled during active disease.

The rearrangement uses TRBV28 and TRBJ2-3; 8 nucleotides match TRBD1. This CDR3 is 17 amino acids long. Germline loops: CDR1 MDHEN, CDR2 SYDVKM. V lost 5 bases, J lost 1 base, and 11 bases stayed unmatched. The CDR3 nucleotides are TGTGCCAGCAGTCCCCGGACAGGGTCTTCTGGCACAGATACGCAGTATTTT. Amino acid sequence: CASSPRTGSSGTDTQYF.

V and J are TRBV7-9 and TRBJ1-1, with 10 bases fitting TRBD1. The junction had 7 bases not matched to a gene; V was cut back by 4 bases and J by 5 bases. Germline values: CDR1 SEHNR, CDR2 FQNEAQ (reference sequence). This CDR3 contains 15 residues. For the CDR3, the DNA is TGTGCCAGCAGCTCTCGACAGGGGGCACTTACTGAAGCTTTCTTT. This codes for CASSSRQGALTEAFF.

The V and J genes are TRBV9 and TRBJ1-2; tentative D call: TRBD1 (6 bases). The V end lost 4 bases, the J end lost 3 bases, and 19 bases lay between the germline ends. CDR3 size: 16 residues. The germline V gene has CDR1 SGDLS and CDR2 YYNGEE. The chain's CDR3 is CASSFEYTGSYYGYTF. CDR3 nucleotide sequence: TGTGCCAGCAGCTTTGAATATACAGGGTCCTACTATGGCTACACCTTC.

The gene calls are TRBV5-6 and TRBJ2-7, with D possibly TRBD1 on 6 matching bases. The CDR3 totals 14 residues. CDR1 is SGHDT and CDR2 is YYEEEE in the germline V gene. V lost 0 bases, J lost 7 bases, and 14 bases lay in between. Written as DNA, the CDR3 is TGTGCCAGCAGCTTGGACAGGGCAGGTGGGGAGCAGTACGTC. This translates into CASSLDRAGGEQYV.

V usage is TRBV24-1 and J usage is TRBJ1-5; D gene unclear. This CDR3 region has 13 residues. Trimming took off 4 bases at V and 0 bases at J, with 3 bases between the two ends. Germline V gene data show CDR1 as KGHDR and CDR2 as SFDVKD. The CDR3 sequence is CATSEASNQPQHF. The CDR3, as DNA: TGTGCCACCAGTGAAGCTAGCAATCAGCCCCAGCATTTT.

This clone was detected once. The V call is TRBV11-2, the J call TRBJ2-1; TRBD2 matches 11 bases. Germline V gene lookup returns CDR1 SGHAT and CDR2 FQNNGV. The CDR3 contains 16 residues. V gave up 5 bases and J gave up 1 base; unmatched junction bases: 4. The CDR3 sequence: CASSPIAGGSYNEQFF. CDR3 DNA sequence: TGTGCCAGCAGCCCAATAGCGGGAGGGTCCTACAATGAGCAGTTCTTC.

Notes on this clone: The identical CDR3 is also encoded by other nucleotide sequences in the sample. The J gene is TRBJ1-5, the V gene TRBV4-1, with 7 bases that match TRBD1. Germline CDR1 MGHRA, CDR2 YSYEKL. This CDR3 has 14 residues. J gave up 7 bases and V 2 bases, and 5 bases lay outside the gene matches. The CDR3 DNA follows: TGCGCCAGCAGCCAACGACAGGGCGACCAGCCCCAGCATTTT. This sequence encodes CASSQRQGDQPQHF.

The CDR3 here is CASIGAYEVGSYNEQFF. The CDR3 bases are TGTGCCAGTATTGGGGCGTACGAGGTAGGCTCCTACAATGAGCAGTTCTTC. This sequence joins TRBV19 and TRBJ2-1, with a weak D call TRBD1 (5 bases). The V end was cut by 7 bases, the J end by 0 bases, with 19 bases between. The CDR3 consists of 17 residues. The germline CDR1 and CDR2 sequences are LNHDA and SQIVND (reference sequence). The full variable domain, rest sourced from reference TRBV19 and TRBJ2-1, is DGGITQSPKYLFRKEGQNVTLSCEQNLNHDAMYWYRQDPGQGLRLIYYSQIVNDFQKGDIAEGYSVSREKKESFPLTVTSAQKNPTAFYLCASIGAYEVGSYNEQFFGPGTRLTVL.

Only a few counts were recorded for this clone. The chain is built from TRBV4-1 and TRBJ2-7; 7 bases are shared with TRBD1. Germline lookup yields CDR1 MGHRA and CDR2 YSYEKL. The ends lost 1 base at V and 0 bases at J; junction bases unmatched: 3. The CDR3 runs 15 residues. The DNA for the CDR3 is TGCGCCAGCAGCCAAGGGACAGGTTACTCCTACGAGCAGTACTTC. Its translation is CASSQGTGYSYEQYF.

The V call is TRBV19, the J call TRBJ2-3, with 7 bases identical to TRBD2. Germline-derived CDR1 and CDR2 are LNHDA and SQIVND (reference sequence). The CDR3 is 15 amino acids. With V trimmed by 3 bases and J by 1 base, 4 bases remained unmatched. The chain's CDR3 is CASSIVSGGTDTQYF. The CDR3 nucleotides read TGTGCCAGTAGTATTGTCAGCGGGGGCACAGATACGCAGTATTTT.

In nucleotides, the CDR3 is TGCGCCAGCAGCCAGGCCGAGGGACTAGCGGGAGTCCCCAATGAGCAGTTCTTC. Its translation: CASSQAEGLAGVPNEQFF. This sequence joins TRBV4-1 and TRBJ2-1; the match to TRBD2 covers 14 bases. Germline lookup yields CDR1 MGHRA and CDR2 YSYEKL. This CDR3 has 18 amino acids. Unmatched junction bases numbered 10, after V lost 3 bases and J lost 6 bases.

The genes are TRBV6-2 or TRBV6-3 and TRBJ1-6; 7 bases agree with TRBD1. This CDR3 has 15 residues. V lost 4 bases and J lost 9; bases outside the gene matches: 9. Looked up from germline, CDR1 is MNHEY and CDR2 is SVGEGT. CDR3 amino acids: CASSSGQALGSPLHF. The DNA of the CDR3 is TGTGCCAGCAGTTCCGGACAGGCGTTAGGTTCACCCCTCCACTTT.

The chain combines TRBV2 with TRBJ2-7; a possible D gene is TRBD1 (6 bases). Per the germline V gene, CDR1 is SNHLY and CDR2 is FYNNEI. The CDR3 consists of 12 residues. V shed 7 bases and J shed 3 bases, with 10 bases lying between them. The CDR3 protein is CASTSDSYEQYF. DNA of the CDR3: TGTGCCAGCACCTCGGACAGCTACGAGCAGTACTTC.

This sequence joins TRBV6-1 and TRBJ2-6, with 9 bases lining up with TRBD2. V lost 3 bases and J lost 6; bases outside the gene matches: 3. The CDR3 totals 15 residues. Germline assignment: CDR1 MNHNS and CDR2 SASEGT. The CDR3: CASSESGGMANVLTF. DNA for the CDR3: TGTGCCAGCAGTGAGAGCGGGGGGATGGCCAACGTCCTGACTTTC.

The chain carries TRBV3-1 (or the pseudogene TRBV3-2) and TRBJ2-1; 9 bases fit TRBD1. Unmatched junction bases numbered 11, after V lost 4 bases and J lost 7 bases. The CDR3 totals 16 residues. Per the germline V gene, CDR1 is LGHDT and CDR2 is YNNKEL (reference sequence). The CDR3 DNA is TGTGCCAGCAGCCTCAGGACCGGGACAGGGCTAAATGAGCAGTTCTTC. Protein product: CASSLRTGTGLNEQFF.

The V call is TRBV6-5, the J call TRBJ1-1; D might be TRBD1 (6 bases). This CDR3 spans 12 amino acids. CDR1 is MNHEY and CDR2 is SVGAGI in the germline V gene. Trimming cost V 7 bases and J 7 bases, with 13 bases left between them. CDR3: CASNRAPGEAFF. The CDR3 bases are TGTGCCAGCAACAGGGCGCCCGGTGAAGCTTTCTTT.